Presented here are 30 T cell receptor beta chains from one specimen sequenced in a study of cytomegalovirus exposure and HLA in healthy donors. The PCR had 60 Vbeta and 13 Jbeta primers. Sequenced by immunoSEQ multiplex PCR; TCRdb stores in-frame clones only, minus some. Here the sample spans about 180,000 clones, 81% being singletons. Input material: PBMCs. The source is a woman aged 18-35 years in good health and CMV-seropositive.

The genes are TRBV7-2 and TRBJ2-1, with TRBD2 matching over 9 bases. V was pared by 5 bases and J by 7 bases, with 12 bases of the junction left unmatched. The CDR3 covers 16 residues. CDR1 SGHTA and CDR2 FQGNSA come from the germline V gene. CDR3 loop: CASSPAGVAGANEQFF. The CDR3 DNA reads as TGTGCCAGCAGCCCCGCGGGGGTAGCGGGGGCGAATGAGCAGTTCTTC.

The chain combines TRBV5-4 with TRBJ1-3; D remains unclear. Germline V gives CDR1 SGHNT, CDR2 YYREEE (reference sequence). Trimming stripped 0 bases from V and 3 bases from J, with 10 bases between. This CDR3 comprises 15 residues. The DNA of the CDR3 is TGTGCCAGCAGCTTGGACTTAAATGGTGGAAACACCATATATTTT. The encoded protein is CASSLDLNGGNTIYF.

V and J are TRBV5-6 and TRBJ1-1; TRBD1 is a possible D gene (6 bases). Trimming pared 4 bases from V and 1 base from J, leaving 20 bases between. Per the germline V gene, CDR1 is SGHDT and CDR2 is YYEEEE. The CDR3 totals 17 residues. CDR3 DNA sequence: TGTGCCAGCAGCAAATTCGACAGGCCCACCGGGAACACTGAAGCTTTCTTT. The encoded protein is CASSKFDRPTGNTEAFF. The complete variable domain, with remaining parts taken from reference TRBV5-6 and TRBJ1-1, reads DAGVTQSPTHLIKTRGQQVTLRCSPKSGHDTVSWYQQALGQGPQFIFQYYEEEERQRGNFPDRFSGHQFPNYSSELNVNALLLGDSALYLCASSKFDRPTGNTEAFFGQGTRLTVV.

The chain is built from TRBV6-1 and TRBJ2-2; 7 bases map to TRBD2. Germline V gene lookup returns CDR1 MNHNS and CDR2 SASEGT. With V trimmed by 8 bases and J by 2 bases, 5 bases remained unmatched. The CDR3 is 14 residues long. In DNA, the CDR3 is TGTGCCAGCCGCCGGGACTATAACACCGGGGAGCTGTTTTTT. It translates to CASRRDYNTGELFF.

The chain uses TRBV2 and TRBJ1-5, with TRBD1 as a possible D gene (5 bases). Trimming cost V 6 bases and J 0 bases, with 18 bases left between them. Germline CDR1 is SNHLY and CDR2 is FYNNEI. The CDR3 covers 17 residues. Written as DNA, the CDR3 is TGTGCCAGCAGGGGGATGAGGTGGGGGGATAGCAATCAGCCCCAGCATTTT. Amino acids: CASRGMRWGDSNQPQHF.

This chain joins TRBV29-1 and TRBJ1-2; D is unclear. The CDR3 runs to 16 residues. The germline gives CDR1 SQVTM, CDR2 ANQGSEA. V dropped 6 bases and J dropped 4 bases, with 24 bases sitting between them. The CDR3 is CSVEWSGNRWSYGYTF. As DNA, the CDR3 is TGCAGCGTAGAGTGGTCCGGCAATAGGTGGAGCTATGGCTACACCTTC. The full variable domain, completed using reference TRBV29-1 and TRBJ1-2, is SAVISQKPSRDICQRGTSLTIQCQVDSQVTMMFWYRQQPGQSLTLIATANQGSEATYESGFVIDKFPISRPNLTFSTLTVSNMSPEDSSIYLCSVEWSGNRWSYGYTFGSGTRLTVV.

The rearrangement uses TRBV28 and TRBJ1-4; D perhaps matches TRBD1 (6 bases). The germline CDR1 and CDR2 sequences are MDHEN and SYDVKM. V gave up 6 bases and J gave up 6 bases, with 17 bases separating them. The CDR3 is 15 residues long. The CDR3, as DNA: TGTGCCAGCAGCAAGGGGGGGAGCAGGGATGAAAAACTGTTTTTT. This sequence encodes CASSKGGSRDEKLFF.

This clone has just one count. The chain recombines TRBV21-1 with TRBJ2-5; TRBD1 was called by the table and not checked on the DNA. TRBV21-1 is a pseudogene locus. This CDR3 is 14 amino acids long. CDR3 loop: CAQTPDRLQETQYF. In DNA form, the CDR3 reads TGTGCCCAAACGCCGGACAGACTGCAAGAGACCCAGTACTTC.

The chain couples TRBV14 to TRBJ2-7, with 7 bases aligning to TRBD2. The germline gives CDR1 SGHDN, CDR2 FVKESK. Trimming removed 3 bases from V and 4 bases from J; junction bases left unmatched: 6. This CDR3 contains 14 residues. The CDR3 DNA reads TGTGCCAGCAGCCATAGGGATAGCGGGTACGAGCAGTACTTC. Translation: CASSHRDSGYEQYF. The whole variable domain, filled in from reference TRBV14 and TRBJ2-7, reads EAGVTQFPSHSVIEKGQTVTLRCDPISGHDNLYWYRRVMGKEIKFLLHFVKESKQDESGMPNNRFLAERTGGTYSTLKVQPAELEDSGVYFCASSHRDSGYEQYFGPGTRLTVT.

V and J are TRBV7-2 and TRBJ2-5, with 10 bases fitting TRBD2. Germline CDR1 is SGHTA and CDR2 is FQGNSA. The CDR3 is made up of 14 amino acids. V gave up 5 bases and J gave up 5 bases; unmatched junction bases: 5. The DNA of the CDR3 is TGTGCCAGCAGCCTGGGACTAGCGTTGGAGACCCAGTACTTC. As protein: CASSLGLALETQYF.

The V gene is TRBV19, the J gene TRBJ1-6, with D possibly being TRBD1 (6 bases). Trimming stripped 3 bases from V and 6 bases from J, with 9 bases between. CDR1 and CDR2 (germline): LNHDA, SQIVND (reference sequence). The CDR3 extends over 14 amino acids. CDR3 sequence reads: CASSMDRLNSPLHF. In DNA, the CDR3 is TGTGCCAGTAGTATGGACAGACTTAATTCACCCCTCCACTTT.

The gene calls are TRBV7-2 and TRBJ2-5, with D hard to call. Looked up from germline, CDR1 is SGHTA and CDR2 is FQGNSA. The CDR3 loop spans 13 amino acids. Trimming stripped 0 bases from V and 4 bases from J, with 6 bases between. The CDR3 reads CASSLAGGETQYF. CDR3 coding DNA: TGTGCCAGCAGCTTAGCAGGCGGAGAGACCCAGTACTTC. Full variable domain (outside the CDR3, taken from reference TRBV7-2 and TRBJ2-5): GAGVSQSPSNKVTEKGKDVELRCDPISGHTALYWYRQSLGQGLEFLIYFQGNSAPDKSGLPSDRFSAERTGGSVSTLTIQRTQQEDSAVYLCASSLAGGETQYFGPGTRLLVL.

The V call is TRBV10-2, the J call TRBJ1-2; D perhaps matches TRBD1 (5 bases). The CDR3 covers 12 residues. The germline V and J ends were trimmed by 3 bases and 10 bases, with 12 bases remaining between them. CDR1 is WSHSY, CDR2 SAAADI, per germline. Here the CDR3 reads CASSEVQDVYTF. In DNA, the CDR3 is TGCGCCAGCAGTGAAGTACAGGATGTCTACACCTTC.

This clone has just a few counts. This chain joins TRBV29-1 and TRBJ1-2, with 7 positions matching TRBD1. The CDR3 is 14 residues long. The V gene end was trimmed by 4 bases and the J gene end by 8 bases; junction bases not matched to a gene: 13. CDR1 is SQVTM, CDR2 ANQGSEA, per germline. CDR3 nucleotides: TGCAGCGTTGGGACGGGACAGCTCCTTTCCGGCTACACCTTC. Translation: CSVGTGQLLSGYTF.

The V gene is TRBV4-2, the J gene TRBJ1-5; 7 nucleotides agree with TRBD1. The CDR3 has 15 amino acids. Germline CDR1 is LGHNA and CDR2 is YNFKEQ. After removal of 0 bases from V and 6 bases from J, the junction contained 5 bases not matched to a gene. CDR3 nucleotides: TGTGCCAGCAGCCAAGAAGCGACAGGGAGTCAGCCCCAGCATTTT. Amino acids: CASSQEATGSQPQHF.

CDR3 sequence reads: CASSESGGATDTQYF. In nucleotides, the CDR3 is TGTGCCAGCAGTGAAAGCGGGGGGGCCACAGATACGCAGTATTTT. The chain joins TRBV6-1 to TRBJ2-3; 10 nucleotides align to TRBD2. Trimming cost V 2 bases and J 2 bases; bases outside gene matches: 1. CDR3 length equals 15 residues. The germline V gene encodes CDR1 MNHNS and CDR2 SASEGT.

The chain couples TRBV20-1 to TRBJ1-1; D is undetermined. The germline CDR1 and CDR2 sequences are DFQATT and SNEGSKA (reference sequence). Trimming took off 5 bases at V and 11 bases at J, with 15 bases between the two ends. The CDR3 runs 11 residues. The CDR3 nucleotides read TGCAGTGCTGCCTCGGAGTTTGAGGCTTTCTTT. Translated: CSAASEFEAFF.

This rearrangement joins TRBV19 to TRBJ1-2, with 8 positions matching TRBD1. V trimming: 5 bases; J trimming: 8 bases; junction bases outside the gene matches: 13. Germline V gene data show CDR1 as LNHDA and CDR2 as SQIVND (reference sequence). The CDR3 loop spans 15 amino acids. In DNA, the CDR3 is TGTGCCAGTAGTTTTGCGACAGGGGTTTCTGGAGGCTACACCTTC. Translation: CASSFATGVSGGYTF.

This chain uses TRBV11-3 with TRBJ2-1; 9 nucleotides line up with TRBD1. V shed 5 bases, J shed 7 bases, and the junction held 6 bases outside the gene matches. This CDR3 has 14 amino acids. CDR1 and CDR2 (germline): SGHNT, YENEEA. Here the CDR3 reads CASSPTGGSNEQFF. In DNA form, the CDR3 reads TGTGCCAGCAGCCCGACAGGGGGGTCGAATGAGCAGTTCTTC.

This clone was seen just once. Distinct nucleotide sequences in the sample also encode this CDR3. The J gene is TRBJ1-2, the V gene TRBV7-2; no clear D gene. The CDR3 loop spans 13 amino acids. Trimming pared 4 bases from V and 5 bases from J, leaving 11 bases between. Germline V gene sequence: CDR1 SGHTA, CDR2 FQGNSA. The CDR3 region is CASSYPGRYGYTF. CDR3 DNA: TGTGCCAGCAGCTATCCGGGAAGGTATGGCTACACCTTC.

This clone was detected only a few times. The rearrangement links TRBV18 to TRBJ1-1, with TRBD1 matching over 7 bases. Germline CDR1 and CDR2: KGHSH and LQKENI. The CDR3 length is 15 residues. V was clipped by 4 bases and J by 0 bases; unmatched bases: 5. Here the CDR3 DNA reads TGTGCCAGCTCACTAGAGACAGGGTTGAACACTGAAGCTTTCTTT. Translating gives CASSLETGLNTEAFF. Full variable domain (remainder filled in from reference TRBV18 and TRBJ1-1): NAGVMQNPRHLVRRRGQEARLRCSPMKGHSHVYWYRQLPEEGLKFMVYLQKENIIDESGMPKERFSAEFPKEGPSILRIQQVVRGDSAAYFCASSLETGLNTEAFFGQGTRLTVV.

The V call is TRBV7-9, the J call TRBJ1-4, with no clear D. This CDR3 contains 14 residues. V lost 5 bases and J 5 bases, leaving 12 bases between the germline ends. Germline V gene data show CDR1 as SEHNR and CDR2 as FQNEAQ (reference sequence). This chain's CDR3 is CASSPGLTNEKLFF. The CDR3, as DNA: TGTGCCAGCAGCCCCGGACTAACAAATGAAAAACTGTTTTTT.

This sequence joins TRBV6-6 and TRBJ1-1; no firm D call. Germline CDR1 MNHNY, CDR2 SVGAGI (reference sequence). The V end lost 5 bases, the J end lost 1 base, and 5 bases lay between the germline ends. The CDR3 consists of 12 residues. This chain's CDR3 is CASSTPNTEAFF. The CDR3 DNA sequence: TGTGCCAGCAGTACACCGAACACTGAAGCTTTCTTT.

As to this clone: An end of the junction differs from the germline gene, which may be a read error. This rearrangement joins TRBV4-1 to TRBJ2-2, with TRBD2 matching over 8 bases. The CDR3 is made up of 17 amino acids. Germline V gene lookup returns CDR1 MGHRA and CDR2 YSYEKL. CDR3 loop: CASSLGRGGPKTGELFF. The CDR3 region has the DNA TGCGCCAGCAGCCTTGGACGGGGGGGGCCGAAGACCGGGGAGCTGTTTTTT.

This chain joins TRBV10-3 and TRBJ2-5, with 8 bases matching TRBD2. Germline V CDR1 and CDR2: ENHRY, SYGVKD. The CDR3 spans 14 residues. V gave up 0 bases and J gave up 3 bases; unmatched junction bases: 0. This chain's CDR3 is CAISESGGEETQYF. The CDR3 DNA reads TGTGCCATCAGTGAGTCCGGGGGGGAAGAGACCCAGTACTTC.

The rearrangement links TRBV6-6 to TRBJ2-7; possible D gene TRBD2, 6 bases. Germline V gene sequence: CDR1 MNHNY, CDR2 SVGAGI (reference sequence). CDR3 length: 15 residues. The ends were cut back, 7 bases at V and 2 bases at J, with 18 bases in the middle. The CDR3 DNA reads TGTGCCAGCATCCGAGCGGAGGGAACGACCTACGAGCAGTACTTC. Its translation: CASIRAEGTTYEQYF.

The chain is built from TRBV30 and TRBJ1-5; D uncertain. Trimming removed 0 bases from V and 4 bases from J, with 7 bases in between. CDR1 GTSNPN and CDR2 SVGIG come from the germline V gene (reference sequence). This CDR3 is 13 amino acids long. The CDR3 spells CAWSVTENQPQHF. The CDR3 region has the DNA TGTGCCTGGAGTGTAACCGAGAATCAGCCCCAGCATTTT.

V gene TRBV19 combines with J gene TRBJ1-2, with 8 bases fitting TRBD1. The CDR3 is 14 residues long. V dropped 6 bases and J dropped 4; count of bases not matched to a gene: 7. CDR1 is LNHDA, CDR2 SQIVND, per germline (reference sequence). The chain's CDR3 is CASSEQGEFYGYTF. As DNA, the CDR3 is TGTGCCAGTAGCGAACAGGGGGAGTTCTATGGCTACACCTTC.

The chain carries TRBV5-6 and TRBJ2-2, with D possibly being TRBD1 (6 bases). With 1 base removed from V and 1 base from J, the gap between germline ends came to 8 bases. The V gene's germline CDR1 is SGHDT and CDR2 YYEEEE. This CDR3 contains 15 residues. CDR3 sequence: CASSLTGQNTGELFF. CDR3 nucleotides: TGTGCCAGCAGCTTGACGGGACAGAACACCGGGGAGCTGTTTTTT.

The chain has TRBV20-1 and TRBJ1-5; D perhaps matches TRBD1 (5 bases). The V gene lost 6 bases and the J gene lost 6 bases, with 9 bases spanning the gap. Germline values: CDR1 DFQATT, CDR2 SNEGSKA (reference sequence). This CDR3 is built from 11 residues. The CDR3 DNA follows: TGCAGTGCCGTGGGGGGTCAGCCCCAGCATTTT. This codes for CSAVGGQPQHF.